Below are 16 T cell receptor beta chains sequenced from a single sample in a study of CD8+CD57+ T cells in acquired aplastic anemia. For CDR3 and TCR beta VDJ profiling, genomic DNA was the template used. Each CDR3 protein gets one entry after TCRdb re-called the reads with MiXCR. The table records just over 400,000 distinct CDR3 sequences, roughly 68% of them present only once. The sample comprised sorted CD4+, CD8+, or CD8+CD57+ T cells (not recorded which) from PBMCs. All receptors come from a human donor in good health, serving as a control.

Of note for this clonotype: One end of the junction fails to match germline, which may point to a read error. V usage is TRBV5-1 and J usage is TRBJ1-1; D not certain. CDR3 length: 13 residues. In germline, CDR1 is SGHRS, CDR2 YFSETQ. CDR3 sequence: CASSFSESAEAFF. CDR3 in DNA: TGTGCCAGCAGCTTTTCGGAGAGCGCTGAAGCTTTCTTT.

The rearrangement joins TRBV20-1 to TRBJ1-2; no clear D. Trimming pared 4 bases from V and 7 bases from J, leaving 10 bases between. Per germline, CDR1 DFQATT and CDR2 SNEGSKA (reference sequence). This CDR3 region has 11 residues. CDR3 protein: CSATSVAGYTF. The CDR3 DNA sequence: TGCAGTGCTACATCAGTTGCTGGCTACACCTTC.

The chain carries TRBV12-3 or TRBV12-4 and TRBJ2-1; D may match TRBD1 or TRBD2 (7 bases each). V lost 7 bases and J 9 bases, leaving 19 bases between the germline ends. This CDR3 is 14 amino acids long. The CDR3 spells CASNPRTGGGEQFF. The CDR3 nucleotides are TGTGCCAGCAACCCCAGGACAGGCGGGGGTGAGCAGTTCTTC.

Concerning this clonotype: It is likely a read error, because the conserved phenylalanine at the end of the CDR3 is missing. Because the CDR3's place on the DNA is in doubt, the DNA is left out and the CDR3 is given as listed by TCRdb. V and J are TRBV15 and TRBJ2-2; the table's D call TRBD2 went unverified against the DNA. A total of 15 residues make up the CDR3, ends included. Germline loops: CDR1 LNHNV, CDR2 YYDKDF (reference sequence). The CDR3 reads CATSGYTEAFFGLGT.

J is TRBJ2-7 and V is TRBV25-1, with 7 bases that match TRBD1. The tail of the sequence fits TRBJ2-1 better, so the J call may be wrong. CDR3 length equals 14 residues. Germline V gene lookup returns CDR1 MGHDK and CDR2 SYGVNS. CDR3 in DNA: TGTGCCAGCAGCTCTGGGACAGACTATGAAAAACAGTTCTTC. Protein product: CASSSGTDYEKQFF.

Points on this clonotype: At one end, the junction sequence differs from germline, possibly due to a read error. The chain employs TRBV9 and TRBJ1-2; D is perhaps TRBD1 (5 bases). CDR1 is SGDLS, CDR2 YYNGEE, per germline. This CDR3 has 14 residues. In nucleotides, the CDR3 is TGTGCCAGCAGTGAGACAGCGCACACTGAAGGCTTCTCCTTC. This translates into CASSETAHTEGFSF.

Note on this clonotype: A much larger clone lies one base from this, so it may be a read error. The gene calls are TRBV6-5 and TRBJ1-2; D is perhaps TRBD1 (6 bases). V was shortened by 10 bases and J by 8 bases, with 20 bases between the two germline ends. This CDR3 spans 13 amino acids. Germline assignment: CDR1 MNHEY and CDR2 SVGAGI. The CDR3 is CATNAGAALGYTF. As DNA, the CDR3 is TGTGCCACCAATGCGGGGGCCGCTCTCGGCTACACCTTC.

Comments on this clonotype: An end of the junction does not agree with germline; a read error may underlie this. The V call is TRBV7-6, the J call TRBJ2-3; the D gene is possibly TRBD2 (5 bases). CDR3 length: 15 residues. Germline V gene lookup returns CDR1 SGHVS and CDR2 FNYEAQ. Here the CDR3 DNA reads TGTGCTAGCAGCTCAGAGTTCACACCAGGAGACTACGAGTATTTT. It codes for CASSSEFTPGDYEYF.

The rearrangement joins TRBV20-1 to TRBJ1-2; the D is unclear. Trimming removed 0 bases at V and 9 bases at J, with 14 bases between. CDR3 size: 13 residues. The germline V gene encodes CDR1 DFQATT and CDR2 SNEGSKA (reference sequence). CDR3 bases: TGCAGTGCTAGAGATCAAGCGGGTCGAAGCTACACCTTC. It encodes CSARDQAGRSYTF.

The rearrangement links TRBV25-1 to TRBJ1-1; D might be TRBD1 (5 bases). Trimming cost V 5 bases and J 0 bases, with 13 bases left between them. The germline V gene encodes CDR1 MGHDK and CDR2 SYGVNS. This CDR3 region has 15 residues. The CDR3 DNA is TGTGCCAGCAGTAGATCGGGACTTCTGAACACTGAAGCTTTCTTT. It translates to CASSRSGLLNTEAFF.

The V gene is TRBV7-2, the J gene TRBJ2-3; a possible D gene is TRBD1 (6 bases). V was clipped by 5 bases and J by 15 bases, with 27 bases between them. The CDR3 consists of 15 residues. CDR1 is SGHTA and CDR2 is FQGNSA in the germline V gene. CDR3 nucleotide sequence: TGTGCCAGCAGCGAAGCAGGGGCGGTATACGAGCAGTACTATTTT. Residues: CASSEAGAVYEQYYF.

DNA of the CDR3: TGTGCCAGCAGTTGGGACAGGGGGCCGGTCGGTGAGACCCAGTACTTC. Its protein is CASSWDRGPVGETQYF. J is TRBJ2-5 and V is TRBV7-2; 12 bases are a match to TRBD1. V was pared by 6 bases and J by 5 bases, with 10 bases of the junction left unmatched. The CDR3 has 16 residues. Germline CDR1 and CDR2: SGHTA and FQGNSA. The full variable domain, completed using reference TRBV7-2 and TRBJ2-5, is GAGVSQSPSNKVTEKGKDVELRCDPISGHTALYWYRQSLGQGLEFLIYFQGNSAPDKSGLPSDRFSAERTGGSVSTLTIQRTQQEDSAVYLCASSWDRGPVGETQYFGPGTRLLVL.

In the case of this clonotype: One end of the junction is discordant with germline, which a read error may explain. This chain uses TRBV15 with TRBJ1-6; D is uncertain. This CDR3 spans 13 amino acids. The V gene's germline CDR1 is LNHNV and CDR2 YYDKDF (reference sequence). The CDR3 nucleotides are TGTGCCAGCAGCCCCAACCGCAATTCACCCCACCACTTT. It yields the protein CASSPNRNSPHHF.

The CDR3 reads CSGGWEGSEQYV. The CDR3 region has the DNA TGCAGTGGGGGCTGGGAGGGATCCGAGCAGTACGTC. This chain connects TRBV20-1 to TRBJ2-7, with TRBD2 matching 7 bases. This CDR3 region has 12 residues. The J segment lost 6 bases and the V segment lost 7 bases, leaving 9 bases of the junction unmatched. Per the germline V gene, CDR1 is DFQATT and CDR2 is SNEGSKA (reference sequence).

About this clonotype itself: A much larger clone sits a single nucleotide away, making a read error possible. V and J are TRBV20-1 and TRBJ1-4; 7 bases fit TRBD1. The germline V gene encodes CDR1 DFQATT and CDR2 SNEGSKA (reference sequence). This CDR3 region has 16 residues. CDR3 in amino acids: CRAEWDRGATNEKLFF. The CDR3 coding sequence is TGCAGAGCTGAATGGGACAGAGGGGCAACTAATGAAAAACTGTTTTTT.

The J gene is TRBJ2-7, the V gene TRBV12-3 or TRBV12-4; 9 bases line up with TRBD1. J gave up 6 bases and V 7 bases, and 4 bases lay outside the gene matches. CDR3 length: 12 residues. This CDR3 is CASTETGGEQYF. The CDR3 bases are TGTGCCAGCACAGAGACAGGGGGCGAGCAGTACTTC.